Listed below are T cell receptor beta chains from one sample, sequenced in a study of metastatic and nonmetastatic thyroid tumors. MiXCR was used by TCRdb to re-call the PCR reads. The sample consists of around 14,000 clones, roughly 25% of them appearing once. Specimen: tumor tissue. These TCRs come from a female donor with papillary thyroid cancer or a benign thyroid nodule (not recorded which). Some clones in this sample may be carry-over from other donors' samples. CDR3s include the opening cysteine and the closing phenylalanine or tryptophan. A D gene is named only where the DNA matches it firmly. A row's size may be missing; if present it is once, few, many or a size class.

J | D | size | V | DNA | CDR3
TRBJ1-2 | TRBD1 | few | TRBV15 | TGTGCCACCAGCTTCGACAGGGAGTCTGGCTACACCTTC | CATSFDRESGYTF
TRBJ2-1 | . | . | TRBV9 | TGTGCCAGCAGCGTAGTAGGATCGGGAGCTTCAGATGAGCAGTTCTTC | CASSVVGSGASDEQFF
TRBJ1-1 | . | . | TRBV28 | TGTGCCAGCAGCCCTGCCGGGGACTACACTGAAGCTTTCTTT | CASSPAGDYTEAFF
TRBJ1-2 | . | many | TRBV5-1 | TGCGCCAGCAGGGGGATAACCCAGGACTATGGCTACACCTTC | CASRGITQDYGYTF
TRBJ2-5 | . | few | TRBV11-3 | TGTGCCAGCAGCTTAAATCAGAGAGAGACCCAGTACTTC | CASSLNQRETQYF
TRBJ1-1 | . | . | TRBV6-5 | TGTGCCAGCAGTTACGGTCACCTGAGCACTGAAGCTTTCTTT | CASSYGHLSTEAFF
TRBJ2-7 | . | medium-sized | TRBV5-1 | TGCGCCAGCAGCTTGGGGAGGGGGCCGTCCTACGAGCAGTACTTC | CASSLGRGPSYEQYF
TRBJ2-1 | . | few | TRBV2 | TGTGCCAGCAGCGGTGGCACGGGTCGGTACAATGAGCAGTTCTTC | CASSGGTGRYNEQFF
TRBJ2-7 | . | medium-sized | TRBV6-2/TRBV6-3 | TGTGCCAGCAGTTACAGCCCGGTTAGCGGCTCCTACGAGCAGTACTTC | CASSYSPVSGSYEQYF
TRBJ2-1 | TRBD1 | . | TRBV10-3 | TGTGCCATCAGTGAGTCTAACCCAGACAGGGGATTTTTAAATGAGCAGTTCTTC | CAISESNPDRGFLNEQFF
TRBJ2-7 | TRBD1 | few | TRBV6-5 | TGTGCCAGCAGTTTCTATTGGACAGGCCCCTACGAGCAGTACTTC | CASSFYWTGPYEQYF
TRBJ2-7 | TRBD1 | . | TRBV5-1 | TGCGCCAGCAGCTCGAGCCCGGACAGGGCCTACGAGCAGTACTTC | CASSSSPDRAYEQYF
TRBJ1-2 | TRBD1 | many | TRBV9 | TGTGCCAGCAGCGTAAGGGACAGGGGGGGCGGCTACACCTTC | CASSVRDRGGGYTF
TRBJ1-5 | . | many | TRBV28 | TGTGCCAGCAGGGGGGGCGGGGGTGCAAATCAGCCCCAGCATTTT | CASRGGGGANQPQHF
TRBJ2-7 | . | few | TRBV28 | TGTGCCAGTCACCGTCTCGGATCCTACGAGCAGTACTTC | CASHRLGSYEQYF
TRBJ2-1 | TRBD2 | . | TRBV10-3 | TGTGCCATTAGTGATTCGGGTAGCGGGCCATCGGATGAGCAGTTCTTC | CAISDSGSGPSDEQFF
TRBJ1-5 | . | once | TRBV7-3 | TGTGCCAGCAGCCTAGACACGGCGAGCAATCAGCCCCAGCATTTT | CASSLDTASNQPQHF
TRBJ2-3 | TRBD2 | once | TRBV2 | TGTGCCAGCAGTGAAGCGGGACTAGCGTGCGCCGCTGTCACAGATACGCAGTATTTT | CASSEAGLACAAVTDTQYF
TRBJ2-6 | . | medium-sized | TRBV27 | TGTGCCAGCAGACGGGACAGGGCCAACGTCCTGACTTTC | CASRRDRANVLTF
TRBJ2-7 | TRBD1 | . | TRBV5-1 | TGCGCCAGCAGCTTGACAGGGGTGGGCGAGCAGTACTTC | CASSLTGVGEQYF
TRBJ2-7 | TRBD1 | many | TRBV5-1 | TGCGCCAGCAGCCCATCCGGGACAGGGATGTACGAGCAGTACTTC | CASSPSGTGMYEQYF
TRBJ2-2 | . | . | TRBV11-1 | TGTGCCAGCAGCTCTTGGGGGACAACGAACACCGGGGAGCTGTTTTTT | CASSSWGTTNTGELFF